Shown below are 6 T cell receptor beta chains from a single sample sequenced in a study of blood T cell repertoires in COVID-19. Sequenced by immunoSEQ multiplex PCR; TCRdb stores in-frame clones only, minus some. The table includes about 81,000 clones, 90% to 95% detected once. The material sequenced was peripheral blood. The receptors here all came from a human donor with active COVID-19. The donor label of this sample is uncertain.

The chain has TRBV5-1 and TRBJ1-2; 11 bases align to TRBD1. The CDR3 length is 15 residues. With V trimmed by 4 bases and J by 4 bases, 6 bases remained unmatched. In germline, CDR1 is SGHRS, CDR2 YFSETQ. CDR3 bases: TGCGCCAGCAGCCCCGGGACAGGGGGAATCTATGGCTACACCTTC. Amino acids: CASSPGTGGIYGYTF.

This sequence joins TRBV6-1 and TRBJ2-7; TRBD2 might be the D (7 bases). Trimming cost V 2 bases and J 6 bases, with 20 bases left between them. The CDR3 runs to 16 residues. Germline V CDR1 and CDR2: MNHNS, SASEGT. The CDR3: CASSEFYVGGLREQYF. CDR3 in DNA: TGTGCCAGCAGTGAATTTTACGTGGGGGGGCTTCGCGAGCAGTACTTC.

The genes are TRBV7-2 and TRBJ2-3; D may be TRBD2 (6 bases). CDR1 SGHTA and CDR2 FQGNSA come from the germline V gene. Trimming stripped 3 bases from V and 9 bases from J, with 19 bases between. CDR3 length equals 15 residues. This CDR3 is CASSFWGLPMETQYF. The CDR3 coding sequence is TGTGCCAGCAGCTTTTGGGGACTCCCCATGGAGACGCAGTATTTT.

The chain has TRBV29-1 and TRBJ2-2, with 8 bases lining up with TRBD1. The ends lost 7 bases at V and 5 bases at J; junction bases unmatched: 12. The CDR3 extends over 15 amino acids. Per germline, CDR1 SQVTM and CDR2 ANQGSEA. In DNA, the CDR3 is TGCAGCGCTTTGGGCAGGGGGCGAGAGACCGGGGAGCTGTTTTTT. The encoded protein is CSALGRGRETGELFF.

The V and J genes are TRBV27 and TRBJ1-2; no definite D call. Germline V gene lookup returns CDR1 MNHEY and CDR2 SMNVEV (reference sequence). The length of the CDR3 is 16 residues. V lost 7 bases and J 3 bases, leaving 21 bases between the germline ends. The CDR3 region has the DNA TGTGCCAGCAATCCACTCGGCGAGGGCGGGTACTATGGCTACACCTTC. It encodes CASNPLGEGGYYGYTF.

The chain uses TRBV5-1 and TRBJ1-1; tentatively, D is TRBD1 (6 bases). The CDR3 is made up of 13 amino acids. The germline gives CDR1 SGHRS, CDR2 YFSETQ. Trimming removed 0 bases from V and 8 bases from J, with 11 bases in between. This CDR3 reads CASSLVPGEEAFF. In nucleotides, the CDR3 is TGCGCCAGCAGCTTGGTGCCAGGGGAAGAAGCTTTCTTT. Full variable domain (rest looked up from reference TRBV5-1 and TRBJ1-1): KAGVTQTPRYLIKTRGQQVTLSCSPISGHRSVSWYQQTPGQGLQFLFEYFSETQRNKGNFPGRFSGRQFSNSRSEMNVSTLELGDSALYLCASSLVPGEEAFFGQGTRLTVV.